A selection of T cell receptor beta chains follows, all from one sample in a study of shared clonotypes between healthy human individuals. Libraries were prepared by immunoSEQ multiplex PCR; TCRdb keeps only in-frame clonotypes and omits some of them. The table lists 2 million to 2.5 million clones, approximately 93% of them singletons. The sample consisted of naive CD4+ T cells from PBMCs. The receptor source for this set is a man younger than 35 in good health. Some clones in this sample may be carry-over from other donors' samples. Both conserved end residues are part of each CDR3. The order of the fields is D gene, J gene, clone size, V gene, CDR3 DNA, CDR3 protein. A D gene is named only where the DNA matches it firmly. Clone size is stated in some rows and not others, as once, few, many or a class when expanded.

>TRBD1|TRBJ1-2|.|TRBV30
TGTGCCTGGAGTAGACAGTGGCAGGGGGACTATGGCTACACCTTC
CAWSRQWQGDYGYTF
>.|TRBJ2-1|.|TRBV28
TGTGCCAGCGAGGGAGTGGAGCAGTTCTTC
CASEGVEQFF
>.|TRBJ2-5|few|TRBV7-2
TGTGCCAGCAGCCGAGGCCTCTTGGAAGCTCAGTACTTC
CASSRGLLEAQYF
>TRBD2|TRBJ2-1|.|TRBV9
TGTGCCAGCAGCGTAGCTACGGCAGGGTATTATGGCGGGAGGGCCGGCTCCTACAATGAGCAGTTCTTC
CASSVATAGYYGGRAGSYNEQFF
>TRBD1|TRBJ1-1|.|TRBV5-4
TGTGCCAGCAGCCCCTTACAGGGGGTAAGATCTGAAGCTTTCTTT
CASSPLQGVRSEAFF
>.|TRBJ2-5|.|TRBV7-3
TGTGCCAGCAGCTTTCAGGGGGGAGAGACCCAGTACTTC
CASSFQGGETQYF
>.|TRBJ2-1|.|TRBV20-1
TGCAGTGCTAGACGCTACAATGAGCAGTTCTTC
CSARRYNEQFF
>.|TRBJ1-2|.|TRBV11-1
TGTGCCAGCAGCTTTGAGGGCTATGGCTACACCTTC
CASSFEGYGYTF
>TRBD2|TRBJ2-7|.|TRBV18
TGTGCCAGCTCACCACGGAGGACTAGCGGGGACTACGAGCAGTACTTC
CASSPRRTSGDYEQYF
>TRBD1|TRBJ1-4|.|TRBV2
TGTGCCAGCAGCGAGGACAGGGTAAATGAAAAACTGTTTTTT
CASSEDRVNEKLFF
>.|TRBJ2-3|.|TRBV6-5
TGTGCCAGCAGGCCCGGGGTGACGGGGCTGGATACGCAGTATTTT
CASRPGVTGLDTQYF
>TRBD2|TRBJ2-2|.|TRBV6-5
TGTGCCACCCGGGAGGGCACCGGGGAGCTGTTTTTT
CATREGTGELFF
>TRBD1|TRBJ2-1|.|TRBV5-1
TGCGCCAGCAGCACCGGACAGGGGGCCGGAGAGCAGTTCTTC
CASSTGQGAGEQFF
>.|TRBJ2-2|few|TRBV11-3
TGTGCCAGCGGGGGGAACACCGGGGAGCTGTTTTTT
CASGGNTGELFF
>TRBD2|TRBJ2-5|.|TRBV5-1
TGCGCCAGCAGCCCACGACTAGCCCAAGAGACCCAGTACTTC
CASSPRLAQETQYF
>.|TRBJ1-5|.|TRBV7-9
TGTGCCAGCAGCTTACCTTATCAGCCCCAGCATTTT
CASSLPYQPQHF
>.|TRBJ1-1|.|TRBV7-3
TGTGCCAGCAGCTTAACAGGAGGGGAGGACACTGAAGCTTTCTTT
CASSLTGGEDTEAFF
>.|TRBJ1-2|.|TRBV27
TGTGCCAGTCGGTCTTCAGGGGTGGAAGGCTACACCTTC
CASRSSGVEGYTF
>.|TRBJ1-2|.|TRBV18
TGTGCCAGCTCACATACGCAGGAGGGCTATGGCTACACCTTC
CASSHTQEGYGYTF
>.|TRBJ1-1|once|TRBV6-1
TGTGCCAGCAGTGCACTAACAGGGTACACTGAAGCTTTCTTT
CASSALTGYTEAFF
>TRBD2|TRBJ2-1|.|TRBV19
TGTGCCAGTAACCCTAGCGGGGGGGGTGGAGAGGGTGAGCAGTTCTTC
CASNPSGGGGEGEQFF
>.|TRBJ2-2|once|TRBV5-1
TGCGCCAGCAGCCCCCCCGTCGGAGGCGGGGAGCTGTTTTTT
CASSPPVGGGELFF
>.|TRBJ1-1|.|TRBV11-3
TGTGCCAGCAGCTACCAAGGGGGGACTGAAGCTTTCTTT
CASSYQGGTEAFF
>.|TRBJ1-2|.|TRBV28
TGTGCCAGCAGTTTCCGAGGCTATGGCTACACCTTC
CASSFRGYGYTF
>.|TRBJ2-7|.|TRBV27
TGTGCCAGCAGCCAGGGACGGAGCTCCTACGAGCAGTACTTC
CASSQGRSSYEQYF
>TRBD2|TRBJ2-5|.|TRBV18
TGTGCCAGCTCACCCAAAGCGGGAGGACGGCAAGAGACCCAGTACTTC
CASSPKAGGRQETQYF
>.|TRBJ2-1|.|TRBV18
TGTGCCAGCTCACCATCCGGGAGCTCCTACAATGAGCAGTTCTTC
CASSPSGSSYNEQFF
>TRBD1|TRBJ2-7|.|TRBV6-5
TGTGCCAGCAGTCAGACAGGGTTGGGCGAGCAGTACTTC
CASSQTGLGEQYF
>.|TRBJ2-1|.|TRBV27
TGTGCCAGCAGTTCTAATTTTCTAGGGGGGCCCTCCTACAATGAGCAGTTCTTC
CASSSNFLGGPSYNEQFF
>.|TRBJ1-6|.|TRBV25-1
TGTGCCAGCAGTGAAAACGAAGGCCCCAATTCACCCCTCCACTTT
CASSENEGPNSPLHF
>.|TRBJ1-3|.|TRBV19
TGTGCCAGTAGATTGACGGGAAGTATCTCTGGAAACACCATATATTTT
CASRLTGSISGNTIYF
>.|TRBJ2-5|.|TRBV7-2
TGTGCCAGCAGCTCCTTAGCGACCGAGACCCAGTACTTC
CASSSLATETQYF
>.|TRBJ2-6|.|TRBV28
TGTGCCAGCACTCTAAGACAGCCTGGGGCCAACGTCCTGACTTTC
CASTLRQPGANVLTF
>.|TRBJ1-3|few|TRBV4-1
TGCGCCAGCAGACCCGCACTAGGAAACACCATATATTTT
CASRPALGNTIYF
>TRBD1|TRBJ1-2|once|TRBV11-3
TGTGCCAGCAGCTCCGGACAGGGGTTTGACTATGGCTACACCTTC
CASSSGQGFDYGYTF
>TRBD1|TRBJ2-7|.|TRBV5-1
TGCGCCAGCAGTCAGATCCAACAGGGGGCTACCGAGCAGTACTTC
CASSQIQQGATEQYF
>.|TRBJ1-1|.|TRBV19
TGTGCCAGCACGAGTAAGGGGGAGGGGAGGAGTGAAGCTTTCTTT
CASTSKGEGRSEAFF